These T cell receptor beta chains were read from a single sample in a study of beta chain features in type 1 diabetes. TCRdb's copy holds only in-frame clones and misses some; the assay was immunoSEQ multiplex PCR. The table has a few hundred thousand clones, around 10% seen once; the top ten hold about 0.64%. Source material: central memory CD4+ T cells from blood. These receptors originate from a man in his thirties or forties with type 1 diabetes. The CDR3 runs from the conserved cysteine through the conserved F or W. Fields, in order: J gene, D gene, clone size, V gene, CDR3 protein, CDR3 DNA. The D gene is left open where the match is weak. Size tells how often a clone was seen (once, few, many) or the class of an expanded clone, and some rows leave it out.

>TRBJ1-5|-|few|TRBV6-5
CASSGGGGHQPQHF
TGTGCCAGCAGTGGAGGGGGGGGACATCAGCCCCAGCATTTT
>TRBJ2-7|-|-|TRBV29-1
CSVEDPSGLQNEQYF
TGCAGCGTTGAAGATCCATCGGGACTTCAAAACGAGCAGTACTTC
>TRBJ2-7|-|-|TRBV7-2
CASSFELFYEQYF
TGTGCCAGCAGCTTCGAGCTGTTCTACGAGCAGTACTTC
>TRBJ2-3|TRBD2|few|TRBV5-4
CASSGTSATDTQYF
TGTGCCAGCAGCGGGACTAGCGCCACAGATACGCAGTATTTT
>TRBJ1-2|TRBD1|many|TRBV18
CASSPLRGQSDGYTF
TGTGCCAGCTCACCTTTAAGGGGACAGTCGGATGGCTACACCTTC
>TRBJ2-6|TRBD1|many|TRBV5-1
CASSPQGAGANVLTF
TGCGCCAGCAGCCCCCAGGGGGCTGGGGCCAACGTCCTGACTTTC
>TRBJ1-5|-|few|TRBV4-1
CASSQANMGLGNQPQHF
TGCGCCAGCAGCCAGGCCAACATGGGACTCGGGAATCAGCCCCAGCATTTT
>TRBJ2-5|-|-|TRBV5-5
CASSRQFQETQYF
TGTGCCAGCAGCCGACAGTTCCAAGAGACCCAGTACTTC
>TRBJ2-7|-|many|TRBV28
CASRRRPYEQYF
TGTGCCAGCAGACGACGACCCTACGAGCAGTACTTC
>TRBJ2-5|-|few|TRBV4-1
CASSLSQGRQETQYF
TGCGCCAGCAGCCTTTCACAGGGAAGGCAAGAGACCCAGTACTTC
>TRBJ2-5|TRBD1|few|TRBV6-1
CASSGQGAETQYF
TGTGCCAGCAGTGGACAGGGCGCGGAGACCCAGTACTTC
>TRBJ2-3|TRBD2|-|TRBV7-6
CASRAGSTDTQYF
TGTGCCAGCAGAGCGGGGAGCACAGATACGCAGTATTTT
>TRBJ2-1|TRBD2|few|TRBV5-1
CASSRGTSGYNEQFF
TGCGCCAGCAGCAGGGGGACTAGCGGCTACAATGAGCAGTTCTTC
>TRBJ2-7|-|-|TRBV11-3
CASSLVGLTHEQYF
TGTGCCAGCAGCTTAGTAGGCCTTACCCACGAGCAGTACTTC
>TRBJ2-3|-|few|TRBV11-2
CASSPGGATDTQYF
TGTGCCAGCAGCCCTGGAGGGGCCACAGATACGCAGTATTTT
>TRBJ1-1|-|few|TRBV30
CAWSVERQVVAFF
TGTGCCTGGAGTGTAGAGCGGCAGGTCGTAGCTTTCTTT
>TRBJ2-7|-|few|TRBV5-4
CASSFGQEGDEQYF
TGTGCCAGCAGCTTCGGACAGGAGGGGGACGAGCAGTACTTC
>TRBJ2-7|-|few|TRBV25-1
CASKAAGTPTYEQYF
TGTGCCAGCAAGGCAGCCGGGACCCCAACCTACGAGCAGTACTTC
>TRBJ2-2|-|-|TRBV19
CASSAYRAPYSGELFF
TGTGCCAGTAGTGCTTACAGGGCCCCTTACAGCGGGGAGCTGTTTTTT
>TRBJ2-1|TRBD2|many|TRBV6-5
CASSNGGSSNEQFF
TGTGCCAGCAGTAACGGCGGGAGTTCCAATGAGCAGTTCTTC
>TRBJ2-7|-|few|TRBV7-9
CASSTRDGTYEQYF
TGTGCCAGCAGCACCCGGGACGGGACCTACGAGCAGTACTTC
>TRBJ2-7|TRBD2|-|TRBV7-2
CASSSRSSGPYEQYF
TGTGCCAGCAGCTCCCGTTCTAGCGGACCCTACGAGCAGTACTTC
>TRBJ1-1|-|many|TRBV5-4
CASSPGHTEAFF
TGTGCCAGCAGCCCGGGACACACTGAAGCTTTCTTT
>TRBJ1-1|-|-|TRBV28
CASSFSDREAFF
TGTGCCAGCAGTTTCTCGGACCGCGAAGCTTTCTTT
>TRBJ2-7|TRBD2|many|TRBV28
CASSETSGGPTRQYF
TGTGCCAGCAGTGAGACTAGCGGGGGCCCTACGAGGCAGTACTTC
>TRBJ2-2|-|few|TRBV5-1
CASSLATAANTGELFF
TGCGCCAGCAGCTTGGCCACCGCCGCGAACACCGGGGAGCTGTTTTTT
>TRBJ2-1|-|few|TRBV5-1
CASSLAQAAYNEQFF
TGCGCCAGCAGCTTGGCCCAGGCGGCCTACAATGAGCAGTTCTTC
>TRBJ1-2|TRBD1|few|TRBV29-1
CSAGTGAKTNYGYTF
TGCAGCGCCGGGACAGGGGCAAAGACTAACTATGGCTACACCTTC
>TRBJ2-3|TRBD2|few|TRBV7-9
CASVSGTSGDTDTQYF
TGTGCCAGCGTCTCGGGGACTAGCGGAGACACAGATACGCAGTATTTT
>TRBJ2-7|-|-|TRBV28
CASSGTGSGPYEQYF
TGTGCCAGCAGTGGTACAGGGAGTGGCCCCTACGAGCAGTACTTC
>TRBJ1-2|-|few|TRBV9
CASSVGNIRDTNYGYTF
TGTGCCAGCAGCGTAGGGAACATTCGGGACACTAACTATGGCTACACCTTC
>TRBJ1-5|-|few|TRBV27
CASSSRRDQPQHF
TGTGCCAGCAGCTCTCGTAGGGATCAGCCCCAGCATTTT
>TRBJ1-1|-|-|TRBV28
CASNLVLNTEAFF
TGTGCCAGCAATTTGGTTTTGAACACTGAAGCTTTCTTT
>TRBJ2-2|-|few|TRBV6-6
CASWRSPITGELFF
TGTGCCTCCTGGAGGTCTCCCATCACCGGGGAGCTGTTTTTT
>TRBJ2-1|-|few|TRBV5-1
CASSFGLLSYNEQFF
TGCGCCAGCAGCTTCGGACTACTCTCCTACAATGAGCAGTTCTTC
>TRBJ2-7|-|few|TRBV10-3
CAISQPQGYEQYF
TGTGCCATCAGTCAACCTCAGGGCTACGAGCAGTACTTC
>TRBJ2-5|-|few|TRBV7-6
CASSVSKETQYF
TGTGCCAGCAGCGTAAGCAAAGAGACCCAGTACTTC
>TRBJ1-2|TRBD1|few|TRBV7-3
CASRLTGQHYGYTF
TGTGCCAGCAGGTTAACGGGACAGCATTATGGCTACACCTTC
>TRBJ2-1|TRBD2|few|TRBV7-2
CASSRLAGDTYNEQFF
TGTGCCAGCAGCCGACTAGCGGGAGATACCTACAATGAGCAGTTCTTC
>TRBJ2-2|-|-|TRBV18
CASSPGDRTFNTGELFF
TGTGCCAGCTCACCGGGGGATCGCACATTCAACACCGGGGAGCTGTTTTTT
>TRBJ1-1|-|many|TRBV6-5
CASSYQGKTEAFF
TGTGCCAGCAGTTACCAGGGAAAGACTGAAGCTTTCTTT
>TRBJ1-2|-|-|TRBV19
CAVQDSNYGYTF
TGTGCCGTACAGGATTCTAACTATGGCTACACCTTC
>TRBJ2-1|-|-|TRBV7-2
CASSLGTPSYNEQFF
TGTGCCAGCAGCTTAGGGACCCCCTCCTACAATGAGCAGTTCTTC
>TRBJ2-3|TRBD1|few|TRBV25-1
CAIRTGGTDTQYF
TGTGCCATCCGGACAGGGGGCACAGATACGCAGTATTTT
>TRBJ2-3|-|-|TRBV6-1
CASRQRQTDTQYF
TGTGCCAGCAGACAAAGACAGACAGATACGCAGTATTTT
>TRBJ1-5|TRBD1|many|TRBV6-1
CAITLDRGINQPQHF
TGTGCCATCACGTTGGACAGGGGCATCAATCAGCCCCAGCATTTT
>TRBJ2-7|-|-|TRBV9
CASSEGLTPPLYEQYF
TGTGCCAGCAGCGAAGGACTCACGCCCCCTCTTTACGAGCAGTACTTC
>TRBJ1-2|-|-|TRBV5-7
CASSPGGPNYGYTF
TGTGCCAGCAGCCCCGGGGGGCCTAACTATGGCTACACCTTC
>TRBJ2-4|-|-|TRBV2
CASSEADRQNIQYF
TGTGCCAGCAGTGAAGCAGACAGGCAAAACATTCAGTACTTC
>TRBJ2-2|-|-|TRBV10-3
CAISESKVRGTGELFF
TGTGCCATCAGTGAGTCGAAGGTCAGGGGCACCGGGGAGCTGTTTTTT
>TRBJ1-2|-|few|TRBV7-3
CASSSNPVTGSHGYTF
TGTGCCAGCAGCTCAAACCCAGTCACAGGGTCCCATGGCTACACCTTC
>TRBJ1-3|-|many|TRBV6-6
CASSYSQVGSGNTIYF
TGTGCCAGCAGTTACTCCCAAGTGGGCTCTGGAAACACCATATATTTT
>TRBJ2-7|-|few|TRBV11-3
CASSLAGASYEQYF
TGTGCCAGCAGCTTAGCGGGGGCGTCCTACGAGCAGTACTTC
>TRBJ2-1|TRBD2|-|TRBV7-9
CASSLRLAGENEQFF
TGTGCCAGCAGCTTAAGACTAGCGGGAGAGAATGAGCAGTTCTTC